This is a list of T cell receptor beta chains from one sample in a study of blood T cell repertoires in COVID-19. Profiled with immunoSEQ multiplex PCR; TCRdb holds only in-frame clones, not every one. The sample has about 100,000 clones; approximately 80% are singletons. The specimen was peripheral blood. The receptors shown here come from a man between 60 and 70 years old with active or convalescent COVID-19. Both conserved end residues are part of each CDR3. The D gene is left open where the match is weak. Size values are once, few and many counts, or a class for expanded clones, and some rows have none.

clone size	V gene	D gene	J gene	CDR3 protein	CDR3 DNA
NA	TRBV6-5	NA	TRBJ2-1	CASSFRGSGTYNEQFF	TGTGCCAGCAGTTTTAGGGGGTCCGGGACGTACAATGAGCAGTTCTTC
NA	TRBV15	TRBD1	TRBJ1-5	CATSAGTASNQPQHF	TGTGCCACCAGCGCCGGGACAGCTAGCAATCAGCCCCAGCATTTT
once	TRBV5-1	NA	TRBJ2-2	CASSLEPPPSPNTGELFF	TGCGCCAGCAGCTTGGAACCCCCCCCTAGTCCCAACACCGGGGAGCTGTTTTTT
NA	TRBV28	NA	TRBJ1-1	CASSSGGGKNTEAFF	TGTGCCAGCAGTTCCGGGGGGGGGAAGAACACTGAAGCTTTCTTT
once	TRBV9	TRBD1	TRBJ1-6	CASSAGQGRYSPLHF	TGTGCCAGCAGCGCAGGACAGGGGAGATATTCACCCCTCCACTTT
NA	TRBV6-5	NA	TRBJ2-5	CASTEETQYF	TGTGCCAGCACGGAGGAGACCCAGTACTTC
once	TRBV18	NA	TRBJ2-1	CASSPPPLYNEQFF	TGTGCCAGCTCACCACCCCCCCTATACAATGAGCAGTTCTTC
NA	TRBV18	TRBD1	TRBJ1-2	CASSPNRGGYGYTF	TGTGCCAGCTCACCCAACAGGGGTGGATATGGCTACACCTTC
NA	TRBV18	NA	TRBJ1-1	CASSPGREGFTEAFF	TGTGCCAGCTCACCAGGCAGGGAAGGTTTCACTGAAGCTTTCTTT
few	TRBV11-3	NA	TRBJ2-7	CASSFGGSPSYEQYF	TGTGCCAGCAGCTTTGGAGGGAGCCCTTCCTACGAGCAGTACTTC
NA	TRBV3-1/TRBV3-2	NA	TRBJ2-5	CASHPWTDTRETQYF	TGTGCCAGCCACCCCTGGACAGACACACGGGAGACCCAGTACTTC
few	TRBV5-3	NA	TRBJ1-3	CARSPGDGFSGNTIYF	TGTGCCAGAAGCCCCGGAGACGGGTTCTCTGGAAACACCATATATTTT
NA	TRBV9	NA	TRBJ2-1	CASSVGSGSYNEQFF	TGTGCCAGCAGCGTAGGGAGTGGTTCCTACAATGAGCAGTTCTTC
NA	TRBV28	NA	TRBJ1-5	CASSPGGFGSNQPQHF	TGTGCCAGCAGTCCCGGAGGGTTTGGGAGTAATCAGCCCCAGCATTTT
NA	TRBV28	NA	TRBJ2-1	CASDNGYDNEQFF	TGTGCCAGCGATAACGGTTACGACAATGAGCAGTTCTTC
NA	TRBV28	TRBD1	TRBJ1-4	CASSTTGGGEKLFF	TGTGCCAGCAGTACGACAGGGGGCGGTGAAAAACTGTTTTTT
NA	TRBV19	NA	TRBJ2-3	CASALAIKTDTQYF	TGTGCCAGTGCCCTAGCGATCAAAACAGATACGCAGTATTTT
few	TRBV28	NA	TRBJ1-1	CASWNPLTSISEAFF	TGTGCCAGCTGGAACCCACTAACTTCGATATCTGAAGCTTTCTTT
NA	TRBV24-1	TRBD1	TRBJ2-2	CATGDRTNTGELFF	TGTGCCACCGGGGACAGGACGAACACCGGGGAGCTGTTTTTT
NA	TRBV9	NA	TRBJ2-3	CASLSFSTDTQYF	TGTGCCAGCTTGTCGTTTAGCACAGATACGCAGTATTTT
NA	TRBV5-1	NA	TRBJ1-6	CASSTGPNSPLHF	TGCGCCAGCAGTACAGGGCCTAATTCACCCCTCCACTTT
NA	TRBV28	TRBD1	TRBJ2-7	CASRPQGAGSYEQYF	TGTGCCAGCAGACCACAGGGGGCCGGTTCCTACGAGCAGTACTTC
NA	TRBV2	NA	TRBJ2-4	CASSPQLTGTTKNIQYF	TGTGCCAGCAGTCCACAGTTAACCGGGACAACCAAAAACATTCAGTACTTC
few	TRBV7-2	NA	TRBJ2-2	CASSPQLANTGELFF	TGTGCCAGCAGCCCCCAGCTAGCGAACACCGGGGAGCTGTTTTTT
NA	TRBV6-5	NA	TRBJ1-2	CASRRGGRDYGYTF	TGTGCCAGCAGAAGGGGGGGGAGGGACTATGGCTACACCTTC
NA	TRBV2	NA	TRBJ2-7	CASSRDSYEQYF	TGTGCCAGCAGTCGGGACTCCTACGAGCAGTACTTC
NA	TRBV28	TRBD1	TRBJ1-1	CASSSTGPTEAFF	TGTGCCAGCAGTTCGACAGGGCCCACTGAAGCTTTCTTT
NA	TRBV18	NA	TRBJ2-2	CASSQIGTYTGELFF	TGTGCCAGCTCACAAATCGGGACTTACACCGGGGAGCTGTTTTTT
NA	TRBV13	TRBD2	TRBJ2-2	CASSRTGGRGSTGELFF	TGTGCCAGCAGCCGGACGGGGGGTAGAGGGAGCACCGGGGAGCTGTTTTTT
NA	TRBV2	NA	TRBJ1-5	CASSLQGHRNQPQHF	TGTGCCAGCAGTCTCCAGGGACACCGCAATCAGCCCCAGCATTTT
NA	TRBV7-2	NA	TRBJ1-1	CASRTGLNTEAFF	TGTGCCAGCAGGACAGGACTGAACACTGAAGCTTTCTTT
NA	TRBV25-1	TRBD1	TRBJ2-3	CASSVTGVTDTQYF	TGTGCCAGCAGTGTGACAGGGGTCACAGATACGCAGTATTTT
NA	TRBV27	TRBD1	TRBJ2-4	CASSVYRGDGKNIQYF	TGTGCCAGCAGTGTATACAGGGGGGACGGCAAAAACATTCAGTACTTC
NA	TRBV11-3	NA	TRBJ2-1	CASSRLDLEQFF	TGTGCCAGCAGTCGACTAGATCTGGAGCAGTTCTTC
NA	TRBV7-8	NA	TRBJ2-5	CASSLGRGRTETQYF	TGTGCCAGCAGCTTAGGGAGGGGCAGGACGGAGACCCAGTACTTC